The clone carrying this TCR beta chain was detected only a few times. What it binds is unknown. The data are from a study of identical twins. The CDR3 is 14 amino acids. Germline-derived CDR1 and CDR2 are MNHNY and SVGAGI (reference sequence). V was trimmed by 5 bases and J by 5 bases, leaving 16 bases between them. Regarding the study as a whole: In zero-insertion analyses, partial confounding could arise from invariant MAIT and iNKT cells.

Unique molecular identifiers were in the cDNA, with template-switch universal primer binding. Each CDR3 protein gets one entry after TCRdb re-called the 5' RACE reads with MiXCR. This table has 400,000 to 550,000 distinct CDR3 sequences, over 11% appearing once. The same specimen was also included in a second study, on yellow fever vaccine responses in identical twins.

This TCR was recovered from a young woman in good health. The gene calls are TRBV6-6 and TRBJ2-7, with D possibly being TRBD1 (6 bases). Sequencing input: CD4+ T cells sorted from blood. CDR3 region: CASSQRQGWDEQYF. CDR3 DNA sequence: TGTGCCAGCAGTCAGCGTCAGGGGTGGGACGAGCAGTACTTC.